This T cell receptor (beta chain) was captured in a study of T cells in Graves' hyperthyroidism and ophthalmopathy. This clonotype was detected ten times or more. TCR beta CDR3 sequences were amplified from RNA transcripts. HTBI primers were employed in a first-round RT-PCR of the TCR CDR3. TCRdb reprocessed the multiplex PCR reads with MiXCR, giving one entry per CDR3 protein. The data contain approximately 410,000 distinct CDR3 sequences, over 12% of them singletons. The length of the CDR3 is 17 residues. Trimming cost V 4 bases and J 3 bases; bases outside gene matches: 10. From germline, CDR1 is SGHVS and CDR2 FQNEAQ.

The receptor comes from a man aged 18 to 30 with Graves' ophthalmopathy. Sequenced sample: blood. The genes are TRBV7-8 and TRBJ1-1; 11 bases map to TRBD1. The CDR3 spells CASSYAGQGAAYTEAFF. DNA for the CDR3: TGTGCCAGCAGCTACGCCGGACAGGGGGCCGCCTACACTGAAGCTTTCTTT.